This TCR beta chain was obtained from a study of cytomegalovirus exposure and HLA in healthy donors. The CDR3 is 16 amino acids. Germline V gene data show CDR1 as SNHLY and CDR2 as FYNNEI. The V gene lost 5 bases and the J gene lost 7 bases, with 21 bases spanning the gap. This PCR relied on a set of 60 Vbeta primers and 13 Jbeta primers. The protocol was immunoSEQ multiplex PCR, while the TCRdb copy is restricted to in-frame clones and leaves out a portion. The sample contains 130,000 or so clones, 75% to 85% of which appear only once. The chain carries TRBV2 and TRBJ2-1, with a weak D call TRBD2 (7 bases). The sample taken for sequencing was PBMCs. The TCR comes from a woman aged 50 to 60 in good health and CMV-seropositive. CDR3 DNA: TGTGCCAGCAGTCAGGTGGGGGGGCGCTTAGTGAATGAGCAGTTCTTC. It specifies CASSQVGGRLVNEQFF.